What follows are 24 T cell receptor beta chains derived from one specimen sequenced in a study of T cell repertoires in cytomegalovirus infection. TCRdb reprocessed the reads via MiXCR and lists one record per CDR3 protein. In the table there are some 180,000 distinct CDR3 sequences, around 20% of which are singletons. Sequenced input: PBMCs. All receptors come from a human donor in good health (CMV status not recorded). Some clones in this sample may be carry-over from other donors' samples.

The genes are TRBV2 and TRBJ2-5; D ambiguous. This CDR3 region has 16 residues. V shed 0 bases and J shed 2 bases, with 13 bases lying between them. Germline V lookup: CDR1 SNHLY, CDR2 FYNNEI. The CDR3 DNA is TGTGCCAGCAGTGAAGCGTCGGGCAGGCTACAAGAGACCCAGTACTTC. It translates to CASSEASGRLQETQYF.

This clonotype turned up a few times. The rearrangement joins TRBV11-3 to TRBJ2-2; 9 nucleotides align to TRBD1. Germline V gives CDR1 SGHNT, CDR2 YENEEA. The CDR3 is made up of 18 amino acids. V gave up 1 base and J gave up 0 bases; unmatched junction bases: 6. This CDR3 reads CASSLGVTGGTNTGELFF. The CDR3 region has the DNA TGTGCCAGCAGCTTAGGCGTCACAGGGGGCACGAACACCGGGGAGCTGTTTTTT. Based on the CDR3 plus reference TRBV11-3 and TRBJ2-2, the full variable domain is EAGVVQSPRYKIIEKKQPVAFWCNPISGHNTLYWYLQNLGQGPELLIRYENEEAVDDSQLPKDRFSAERLKGVDSTLKIQPAELGDSAVYLCASSLGVTGGTNTGELFFGEGSRLTVL.

This clonotype was counted many times. The chain carries TRBV28 and TRBJ2-7; D not certain. Trimming removed 2 bases from V and 6 bases from J, with 8 bases in between. This CDR3 has 12 amino acids. The germline gives CDR1 MDHEN, CDR2 SYDVKM. The CDR3: CASSLTASEQYF. DNA for the CDR3: TGTGCCAGCAGTTTAACGGCCAGCGAGCAGTACTTC.

This clonotype was observed a single time. The gene calls are TRBV6-2 or TRBV6-3 and TRBJ1-1; no definite D call. Trimming removed 10 bases at V and 0 bases at J, with 18 bases between. In germline, CDR1 is MNHEY, CDR2 SVGEGT. The CDR3 totals 15 residues. Written as DNA, the CDR3 is TGTGCCAACAGCTCACACACAGCTATGAACACTGAAGCTTTCTTT. It is translated as CANSSHTAMNTEAFF.

At least ten counts were recorded for this clonotype. The chain links TRBV7-2 to TRBJ1-1; maybe TRBD1 (6 bases). The CDR3 is 15 amino acids. Trimming took off 3 bases at V and 1 base at J, with 12 bases between the two ends. Germline V CDR1 and CDR2: SGHTA, FQGNSA. CDR3 loop: CASSLARGPNTEAFF. DNA for the CDR3: TGTGCCAGCAGCTTGGCTCGGGGGCCGAACACTGAAGCTTTCTTT.

The V and J genes are TRBV25-1 and TRBJ2-5, with D unresolved. Germline lookup yields CDR1 MGHDK and CDR2 SYGVNS. V lost 3 bases to trimming and J lost 5 bases, with 13 bases between them. The CDR3 spans 14 residues. Written as DNA, the CDR3 is TGTGCCAGCAGTGACACCGGCGAGGTGGAGACCCAGTACTTC. Amino acids: CASSDTGEVETQYF.

This clonotype has a handful of counts. The chain has TRBV15 and TRBJ2-3; the D call may be TRBD1 or TRBD2 (6 bases each). The CDR3 contains 17 residues. Germline loops: CDR1 LNHNV, CDR2 YYDKDF (reference sequence). The V end was cut by 1 base, the J end by 0 bases, with 14 bases between. CDR3 in amino acids: CATSRAGASASTDTQYF. Here the CDR3 DNA reads TGTGCCACCAGCAGAGCGGGGGCTAGCGCTAGCACAGATACGCAGTATTTT. Using reference TRBV15 and TRBJ2-3 for the parts outside the CDR3, the full variable domain is DAMVIQNPRYQVTQFGKPVTLSCSQTLNHNVMYWYQQKSSQAPKLLFHYYDKDFNNEADTPDNFQSRRPNTSFCFLDIRSPGLGDTAMYLCATSRAGASASTDTQYFGPGTRLTVL.

This chain links TRBV19 with TRBJ2-2; 14 bases map to TRBD2. CDR3 length: 17 amino acids. CDR1 LNHDA and CDR2 SQIVND come from the germline V gene (reference sequence). With V trimmed by 5 bases and J by 1 base, 3 bases remained unmatched. CDR3 in amino acids: CASSRGLAGGNTGELFF. CDR3 sequence (DNA): TGTGCCAGTAGTCGCGGACTAGCGGGAGGGAACACCGGGGAGCTGTTTTTT.

This clonotype came up many times. The V call is TRBV18, the J call TRBJ1-2; D may be TRBD1 (6 bases). This CDR3 is built from 14 residues. Germline CDR1 reads KGHSH; CDR2 reads LQKENI. V was pared by 0 bases and J by 6 bases, with 11 bases between. CDR3 loop: CASSPPADRDGYTF. The CDR3 nucleotides are TGTGCCAGCTCACCACCGGCGGACAGAGATGGCTACACCTTC.

This clonotype occurred a few times. The chain has TRBV20-1 and TRBJ2-3; 13 bases are a match to TRBD2. CDR1 is DFQATT and CDR2 is SNEGSKA in the germline V gene (reference sequence). The V segment lost 6 bases and the J segment 2 bases; nucleotides outside the gene matches: 5. The CDR3 length is 15 residues. The CDR3 sequence is CSALGLAGITDTQYF. The DNA of the CDR3 is TGCAGTGCCCTGGGACTAGCGGGAATCACAGATACGCAGTATTTT.

Note on this clonotype: The junction shows a germline mismatch at one end, possibly a read error. The V gene is TRBV7-9, the J gene TRBJ1-1; 12 bases align to TRBD1. CDR3 length: 17 residues. Germline CDR1 and CDR2: SEHNR and FQNEAQ (reference sequence). The CDR3, as DNA: TGTGACAGCAGATTTGGTGGGACAGGGGGCATGGACACTGAAGCTTTCTTT. Translating gives CDSRFGGTGGMDTEAFF.

The rearrangement joins TRBV19 to TRBJ1-2; the match to TRBD1 covers 7 bases. CDR1 and CDR2 (germline): LNHDA, SQIVND (reference sequence). The CDR3 has 15 residues. V lost 6 bases and J lost 5; bases outside the gene matches: 12. CDR3 residues: CASSDREGPTYGYTF. The CDR3 nucleotides read TGTGCCAGTAGCGACAGGGAGGGTCCCACTTATGGCTACACCTTC.

A few counts support this clonotype. The chain links TRBV9 to TRBJ2-5; weak D call: TRBD2 (7 bases). Trimming took off 0 bases at V and 2 bases at J, with 11 bases between the two ends. Germline CDR1 and CDR2: SGDLS and YYNGEE. This CDR3 has 15 amino acids. The CDR3, as DNA: TGTGCCAGCAGCGTAGCGGGGGGCCCTCAAGAGACCCAGTACTTC. Its translation: CASSVAGGPQETQYF.

This clonotype was counted at least ten times. The chain is built from TRBV5-4 and TRBJ1-5; 8 bases fit TRBD1. CDR1 and CDR2 from the germline V gene are SGHNT and YYREEE (reference sequence). V lost 4 bases, J lost 3 bases, and 6 bases stayed unmatched. CDR3 length equals 15 residues. Here the CDR3 reads CASSPGQGANQPQHF. CDR3 nucleotide sequence: TGTGCCAGCAGCCCCGGCCAGGGGGCCAATCAGCCCCAGCATTTT.

This clonotype has a handful of counts. CDR3 loop: CASSLRQGAHANTGELFF. CDR3 DNA: TGTGCCAGCAGTCTTCGACAGGGGGCCCATGCGAACACCGGGGAGCTGTTTTTT. The rearrangement joins TRBV6-2 or TRBV6-3 to TRBJ2-2, with TRBD1 identical over 10 bases. The V gene's germline CDR1 is MNHEY and CDR2 SVGEGT. The CDR3 has 18 amino acids. The V and J ends lost 5 bases and 0 bases, in that order; junction bases with no gene match: 9.

The rearrangement links TRBV4-1 to TRBJ1-2; D gene ambiguous. Germline V lookup: CDR1 MGHRA, CDR2 YSYEKL. The CDR3 spans 13 residues. The V end was cut by 0 bases, the J end by 8 bases, with 10 bases between. The CDR3 DNA reads as TGCGCCAGCAGCCAAGATAGAAGGACGGGCTACACCTTC. Protein product: CASSQDRRTGYTF.

This clonotype was seen a few times. The V gene is TRBV20-1, the J gene TRBJ1-5, with D possibly TRBD1 on 6 matching bases. Germline V gene lookup returns CDR1 DFQATT and CDR2 SNEGSKA (reference sequence). There are 15 residues in the CDR3. The V and J ends lost 3 bases and 8 bases respectively, with 20 bases between them. CDR3 in amino acids: CSASPTGLGAEPQHF. The CDR3, as DNA: TGCAGTGCTAGCCCGACCGGGTTGGGGGCTGAGCCCCAGCATTTT.

V and J are TRBV6-1 and TRBJ2-7; 10 bases line up with TRBD2. The CDR3 runs 15 residues. Germline assignment: CDR1 MNHNS and CDR2 SASEGT. V lost 0 bases, J lost 7 bases, and 6 bases stayed unmatched. The CDR3 DNA reads as TGTGCCAGCAGTGAAGCGAGCGGGGGGGCCATGGAGCAGTACTTC. It codes for CASSEASGGAMEQYF.

This clonotype was observed many times. The rearrangement uses TRBV7-2 and TRBJ2-7; 10 bases fit TRBD2. Per germline, CDR1 SGHTA and CDR2 FQGNSA. CDR3 size: 15 residues. Trimming cost V 1 base and J 4 bases; bases outside gene matches: 4. The CDR3 spells CASSLVAGGQYEQYF. CDR3 DNA sequence: TGTGCCAGCAGCTTAGTAGCGGGAGGTCAGTACGAGCAGTACTTC. Filled out from reference TRBV7-2 and TRBJ2-7, the complete variable domain reads GAGVSQSPSNKVTEKGKDVELRCDPISGHTALYWYRQSLGQGLEFLIYFQGNSAPDKSGLPSDRFSAERTGGSVSTLTIQRTQQEDSAVYLCASSLVAGGQYEQYFGPGTRLTVT.

The V gene is TRBV6-6, the J gene TRBJ2-1, with 7 positions matching TRBD1. Germline V gene data show CDR1 as MNHNY and CDR2 as SVGAGI (reference sequence). The trim removed 7 bases at V and 7 bases at J, leaving 13 bases unmatched. The CDR3 runs 15 residues. The CDR3 reads CASNNEAGGWNEQFF. Here the CDR3 DNA reads TGTGCCAGCAATAATGAGGCAGGGGGTTGGAATGAGCAGTTCTTC.

This CDR3 reads CASSLKLAVSTDTQYF. The CDR3 DNA reads as TGTGCCAGCAGCTTAAAGTTAGCAGTTAGCACAGATACGCAGTATTTT. This chain connects TRBV7-2 to TRBJ2-3; D uncertain. Germline V gives CDR1 SGHTA, CDR2 FQGNSA. The V end was cut by 2 bases, the J end by 0 bases, with 12 bases between. This CDR3 is built from 16 residues. Full variable domain (outside the CDR3, taken from reference TRBV7-2 and TRBJ2-3): GAGVSQSPSNKVTEKGKDVELRCDPISGHTALYWYRQSLGQGLEFLIYFQGNSAPDKSGLPSDRFSAERTGGSVSTLTIQRTQQEDSAVYLCASSLKLAVSTDTQYFGPGTRLTVL.

This clonotype was seen repeatedly, ten times or more. The chain links TRBV28 to TRBJ2-3, with D unclear. The CDR3 is made up of 15 amino acids. The germline V gene has CDR1 MDHEN and CDR2 SYDVKM. The ends were cut back, 6 bases at V and 0 bases at J, with 13 bases in the middle. Written as DNA, the CDR3 is TGTGCCAGCAGCCTGGCAGGCTCTAGCACAGATACGCAGTATTTT. Its translation: CASSLAGSSTDTQYF.

This chain joins TRBV7-6 and TRBJ1-1, with D perhaps TRBD1 (5 bases). V was shortened by 5 bases and J by 7 bases, with 14 bases between the two germline ends. CDR1 and CDR2 from the germline V gene are SGHVS and FNYEAQ. The CDR3 runs 13 residues. Written as DNA, the CDR3 is TGTGCCAGCAGCGGGGGACCGTTTGGTGAAGCTTTCTTT. This translates into CASSGGPFGEAFF. The full variable domain, completed using reference TRBV7-6 and TRBJ1-1, is GAGVSQSPRYKVTKRGQDVALRCDPISGHVSLYWYRQALGQGPEFLTYFNYEAQQDKSGLPNDRFSAERPEGSISTLTIQRTEQRDSAMYRCASSGGPFGEAFFGQGTRLTVV.

This rearrangement joins TRBV6-1 to TRBJ1-6; TRBD1 agrees at 10 bases. Per germline, CDR1 MNHNS and CDR2 SASEGT. The CDR3 runs to 16 residues. V lost 4 bases, J lost 2 bases, and 2 bases stayed unmatched. CDR3 nucleotide sequence: TGTGCCAGCAGTGGACAGGGGGCGGCCTATAATTCACCCCTCCACTTT. Translation: CASSGQGAAYNSPLHF.